These 14 T cell receptor beta chains share one sample of origin, sequenced in a study of CD8 T cells in Susac syndrome. With random hexamers, reverse transcription was performed on about 0.5 to 1 ug of RNA. TCRdb ran MiXCR on the immunoSEQ multiplex PCR reads and lists one entry per CDR3 protein. The sample holds about 200,000 distinct CDR3 sequences, around nine tenths seen once. Sequencing was performed on CD4+ T cells from PBMCs. Every receptor here comes from a human donor with Susac syndrome.

The chain carries TRBV5-4 and TRBJ2-1; 7 positions agree with TRBD2. Looked up from germline, CDR1 is SGHNT and CDR2 is YYREEE (reference sequence). J gave up 9 bases and V 1 base, and 13 bases lay outside the gene matches. CDR3 size: 16 residues. CDR3 residues: CASSLLGLADGGEQFF. The CDR3 DNA is TGTGCCAGCAGCTTGTTAGGGCTAGCGGATGGTGGTGAGCAGTTCTTC.

The chain is built from TRBV3-1 and TRBJ2-3; D call uncertain. V was cut by 0 bases and J by 2 bases, with 9 bases left in between. Germline CDR1 reads LGHDT; CDR2 reads YNNKEL (reference sequence). This CDR3 region has 15 residues. The CDR3 region has the DNA TGTGCCAGCAGCCAAGAGACGGTCTACACAGATACGCAGTATTTT. Residues: CASSQETVYTDTQYF.

This clonotype was observed a few times. The chain uses TRBV5-4 and TRBJ2-1; TRBD2 agrees at 10 bases. V gave up 2 bases and J gave up 3 bases; unmatched junction bases: 2. The CDR3 is 15 amino acids. Germline-derived CDR1 and CDR2 are SGHNT and YYREEE (reference sequence). The CDR3, as DNA: TGTGCCAGCAGCTTAGGACTAGCGGACTACAATGAGCAGTTCTTC. Translated: CASSLGLADYNEQFF.

The chain links TRBV4-1 to TRBJ2-6; D is undetermined. V was cut by 5 bases and J by 0 bases, with 11 bases left in between. CDR1 and CDR2 from the germline V gene are MGHRA and YSYEKL. The CDR3 contains 16 residues. The CDR3: CASSKALGSGANVLTF. DNA for the CDR3: TGCGCCAGCAGCAAAGCTTTGGGCTCTGGGGCCAACGTCCTGACTTTC.

The CDR3 DNA is TGTGCCAGCAGGTCTTATAGCACAGATACGCAGTATTTT. It translates to CASRSYSTDTQYF. V and J are TRBV5-6 and TRBJ2-3; D not certain. Per the germline V gene, CDR1 is SGHDT and CDR2 is YYEEEE. Trimming shortened V by 5 bases and J by 0 bases, and 7 bases separated the two germline ends. CDR3 length: 13 residues.

The CDR3 DNA follows: TGCAGTGCTAGAGTTGAGGGTTCGGGTCAGCCCCAGCATTTT. It codes for CSARVEGSGQPQHF. The chain uses TRBV20-1 and TRBJ1-5, with D hard to call. Trimming shortened V by 1 base and J by 6 bases, and 13 bases separated the two germline ends. Germline V gene sequence: CDR1 DFQATT, CDR2 SNEGSKA (reference sequence). CDR3 length: 14 residues.

The V and J genes are TRBV11-2 and TRBJ2-2, with unresolved D. The ends were cut back, 4 bases at V and 2 bases at J, with 5 bases in the middle. Germline CDR1 is SGHAT and CDR2 is FQNNGV. The CDR3 sequence is 13 residues long. CDR3 DNA sequence: TGTGCCAGCAGCTCCCTAAACACCGGGGAGCTGTTTTTT. Translating it yields CASSSLNTGELFF.

As DNA, the CDR3 is TGTGCCAGTAGTATTACTAAGGAGGAGACCCAGTACTTC. Protein product: CASSITKEETQYF. The chain links TRBV19 to TRBJ2-5; D not resolved. V shed 3 bases and J shed 5 bases, with 10 bases lying between them. The CDR3 totals 13 residues. Per germline, CDR1 LNHDA and CDR2 SQIVND (reference sequence).

The CDR3 nucleotides are TGTGCCAGCAGTGAGGCGGGTATCGAGCAGTACTTC. Translated: CASSEAGIEQYF. This sequence joins TRBV2 and TRBJ2-7; weak D call: TRBD2 (5 bases). The germline CDR1 and CDR2 sequences are SNHLY and FYNNEI. V shed 3 bases and J shed 6 bases, with 9 bases lying between them. The CDR3 contains 12 residues.

The chain employs TRBV9 and TRBJ2-7; 12 nucleotides line up with TRBD1. V lost 4 bases and J lost 3; bases outside the gene matches: 5. Per germline, CDR1 SGDLS and CDR2 YYNGEE. This CDR3 region has 15 residues. CDR3 coding DNA: TGTGCCAGCAGCTCGGGACAGGGGGCGGACTACGAGCAGTACTTC. Translating it yields CASSSGQGADYEQYF.

This clonotype was observed a few times. The chain is built from TRBV20-1 and TRBJ1-1; TRBD1 aligns across 7 bases. The CDR3 length is 11 residues. V lost 6 bases and J lost 11; bases outside the gene matches: 9. Germline V CDR1 and CDR2: DFQATT, SNEGSKA (reference sequence). The CDR3 region is CSADRDIVAFF. CDR3 DNA: TGCAGTGCCGACAGGGACATAGTGGCTTTCTTT.

V and J are TRBV14 and TRBJ2-3, with 8 nucleotides matching TRBD2. The ends lost 4 bases at V and 2 bases at J; junction bases unmatched: 5. The length of the CDR3 is 15 residues. Germline lookup yields CDR1 SGHDN and CDR2 FVKESK. The CDR3, as DNA: TGTGCCAGCAGCCGAGAGACTAGCGTCACAGATACGCAGTATTTT. This translates into CASSRETSVTDTQYF.

Only one count was recorded for this clonotype. The chain combines TRBV27 with TRBJ1-2; D is undetermined. With 0 bases removed from V and 0 bases from J, the gap between germline ends came to 2 bases. The length of the CDR3 is 13 residues. Germline CDR1 MNHEY, CDR2 SMNVEV (reference sequence). CDR3 nucleotide sequence: TGTGCCAGCAGTTTATCCCCTAACTATGGCTACACCTTC. Translated, it gives CASSLSPNYGYTF.

The gene calls are TRBV20-1 and TRBJ2-1; TRBD2 aligns across 10 bases. Germline-derived CDR1 and CDR2 are DFQATT and SNEGSKA (reference sequence). The CDR3 loop spans 14 amino acids. V shed 4 bases and J 8 bases; nucleotides not matched to a gene: 8. In DNA form, the CDR3 reads TGCAGTGCTAAAGGACTAGCGGCGACCGATGAGCAGTTCTTC. This encodes CSAKGLAATDEQFF.